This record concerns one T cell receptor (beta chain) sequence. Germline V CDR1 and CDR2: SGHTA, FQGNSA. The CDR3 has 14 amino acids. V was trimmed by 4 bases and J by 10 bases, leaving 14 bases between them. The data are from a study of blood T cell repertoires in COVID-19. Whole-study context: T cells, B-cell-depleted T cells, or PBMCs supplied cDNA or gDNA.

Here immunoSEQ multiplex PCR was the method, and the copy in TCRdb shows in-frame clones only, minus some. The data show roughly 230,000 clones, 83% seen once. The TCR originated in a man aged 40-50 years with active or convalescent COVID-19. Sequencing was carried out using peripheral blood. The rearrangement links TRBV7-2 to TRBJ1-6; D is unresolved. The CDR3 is CASSSDLPGSPLHF. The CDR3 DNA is TGTGCCAGCAGCTCCGACTTACCGGGATCACCCCTCCACTTT.